This TCR beta chain was sequenced during a study of blood T cell repertoires in COVID-19. Study context: Researchers got acute and convalescent COVID-19 samples from the United States, Italy and Spain. Sources were T cells, B-cell-depleted T cells, or PBMCs; the material itself was cDNA or gDNA.

The J segment lost 6 bases and the V segment lost 3 bases, leaving 1 base of the junction unmatched. The germline gives CDR1 SEHNR, CDR2 FQNEAQ (reference sequence). The CDR3 covers 13 residues. As processed by the authors: Amplification of reference gene primers was used by the study to estimate nucleated cell counts. Repertoires were generated with immunoSEQ multiplex PCR, while TCRdb's copy carries only in-frame clones and drops some. D and trimming come from the DNA, and the V and J calls and clone size come from that table. The table records a few hundred thousand clones, around 86% of them present only once.

The genes are TRBV7-9 and TRBJ1-2; 10 nucleotides align to TRBD1. This receptor was identified in a woman in her fifties or sixties with acute or convalescent COVID-19. Material: peripheral blood. This CDR3 is CASSFGQGDGYTF. CDR3 nucleotides: TGTGCCAGCAGCTTCGGACAGGGGGATGGCTACACCTTC.